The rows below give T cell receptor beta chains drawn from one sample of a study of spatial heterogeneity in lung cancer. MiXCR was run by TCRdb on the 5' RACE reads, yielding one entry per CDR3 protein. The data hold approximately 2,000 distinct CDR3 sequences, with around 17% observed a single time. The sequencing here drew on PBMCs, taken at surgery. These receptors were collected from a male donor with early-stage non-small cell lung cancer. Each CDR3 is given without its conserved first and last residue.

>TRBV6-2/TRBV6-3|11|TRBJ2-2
ASSYRLGGELF
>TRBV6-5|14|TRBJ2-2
ASSYDPGQGAGELF
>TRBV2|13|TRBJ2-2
ATRLQGPGAGELF
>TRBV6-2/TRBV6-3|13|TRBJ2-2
ASTRGGGSERELF
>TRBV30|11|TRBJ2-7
AWSVQGLDEQY
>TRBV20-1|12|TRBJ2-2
SARGLARTGELF
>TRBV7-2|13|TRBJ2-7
ASSPGGAPGYEQY
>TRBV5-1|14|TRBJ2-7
ASSRNLAGQTYEQY
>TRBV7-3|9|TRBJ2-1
ASSWGGEQF
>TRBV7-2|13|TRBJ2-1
ASSWRRDRGNEQF
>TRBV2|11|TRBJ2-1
ASSLAPYNEQF
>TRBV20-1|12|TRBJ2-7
SARDPPSGSPQY
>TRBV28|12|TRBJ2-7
ASSSGLAWNEQY
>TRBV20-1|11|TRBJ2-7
SAITGGYYEQY
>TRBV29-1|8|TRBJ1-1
SVWGPEAF
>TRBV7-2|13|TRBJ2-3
ASSSIRTSTDTQY
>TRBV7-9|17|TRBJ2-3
ASSLTGTSGRSEADTQY
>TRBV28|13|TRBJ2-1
ASSFRVKRENEQF
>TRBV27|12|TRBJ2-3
ASSLRGGLHTQY
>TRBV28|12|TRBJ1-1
ASSPGTDNTEAF
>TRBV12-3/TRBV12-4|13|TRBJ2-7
ASSLRGEDFYEQY
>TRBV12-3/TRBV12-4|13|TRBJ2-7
ASGSVAGVRGEQY
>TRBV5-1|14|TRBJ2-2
ASSSTVGGNTGELF
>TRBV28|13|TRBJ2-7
ASSRGGGKFYEQY
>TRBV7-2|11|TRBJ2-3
ASSGELADTQY
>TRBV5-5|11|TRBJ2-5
ASSKQGKETQY
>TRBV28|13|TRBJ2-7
ASSSPSGGSREQY
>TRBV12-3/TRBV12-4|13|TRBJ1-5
ASSLFGSSNQPQH
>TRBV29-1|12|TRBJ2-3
SGTSGASTDTQY
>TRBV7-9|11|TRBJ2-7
ASSLRGGYEQY
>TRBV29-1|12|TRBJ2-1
SVEGWGDYNEQF
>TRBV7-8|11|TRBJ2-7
ASSHGPEYEQY
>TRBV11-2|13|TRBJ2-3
ASRSAAGGTDTQY
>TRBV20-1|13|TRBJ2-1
SARDRVAGDNEQF
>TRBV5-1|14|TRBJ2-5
ASSLGGFTSGETQY
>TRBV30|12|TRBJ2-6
AWGSFLRANVLT
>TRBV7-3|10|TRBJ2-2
ASGSSTGELF
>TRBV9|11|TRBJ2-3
ASSASVTDTQY
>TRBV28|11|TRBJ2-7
ASSLGSTYEQY
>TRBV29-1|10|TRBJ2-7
SVGKVSYEQY
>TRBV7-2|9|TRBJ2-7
ASSPSYEQY
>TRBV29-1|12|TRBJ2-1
SVDSGSHYNEQF
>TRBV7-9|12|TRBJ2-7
ASSLAGPGREQY
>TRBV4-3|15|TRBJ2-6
ASSQDGGGSGANVLT
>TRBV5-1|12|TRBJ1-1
ASSLAQGVGEAF
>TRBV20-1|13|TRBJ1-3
SARDLAGPGNTIY
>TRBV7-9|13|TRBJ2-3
ASSLVGPGTDTQY
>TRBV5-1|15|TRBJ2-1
ASSSGLAGELGNEQF
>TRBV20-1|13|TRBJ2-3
SAAGDGDLADTQY
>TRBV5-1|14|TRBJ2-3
ASSLARGGAADTQY
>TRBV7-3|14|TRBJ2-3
ASSIGLAGHTDTQY